The clone carrying this T cell receptor (beta chain) has at least ten counts. Antigen specificity is unknown. This CDR3 is built from 14 residues. Germline V gene lookup returns CDR1 DFQATT and CDR2 SNEGSKA (reference sequence). Trimming cost V 6 bases and J 1 base; bases outside gene matches: 7. The sample comes from a study of regulatory T cells in long-lasting Graves disease. Overall study results and limits: New patients shared approximately 930 public clonotypes, fewer than the approximately 2,500 shared by persistent patients.

Building the TCR beta libraries relied on iRepertoire HTBI primers, and CDR3 regions underwent Arm-PCR. TCRdb processed the multiplex PCR reads anew with MiXCR; each CDR3 protein has one entry. The sample shows approximately 390,000 distinct CDR3 sequences, around 15% of them seen only once. The time point was: newly diagnosed GD, antithyroid drugs for less than 3 months. PBMCs provided the RNA from which the TCR library was made. Patients came from an endocrinology department in Xi'an, China. These data also featured in a second study, about T cells in Graves' hyperthyroidism and ophthalmopathy. That source reports: Model-based prediction identified ophthalmopathy a median about 6 months prior to its onset.

The chain couples TRBV20-1 to TRBJ2-3; 7 positions match TRBD1. Sequencing was performed on peripheral blood mononuclear cells (PBMCs), taken at new diagnosis, from a patient treated with antithyroid drugs. The sequence was collected from a woman under 30 with Graves disease. The DNA for the CDR3 is TGCAGTGCGGCCAAGGGGGCACGCACAGATACGCAGTATTTT. Protein sequence: CSAAKGARTDTQYF.